This T cell receptor (beta chain) was identified in a study of cytomegalovirus exposure and HLA in healthy donors (TCRdb year 2017). About the study as a whole: According to a later analysis, one platform produced both the approximately 110 validation repertoires and the roughly 650 repertoires of the first cohort. A separate validation cohort of over a hundred different subjects was used in addition to the roughly 620-subject first cohort. To predict cytomegalovirus infection status, the study brought together high-throughput TCR immunosequencing, statistical association of individual TCRs with disease status, and machine learning. The study aimed to test whether signatures of past pathogen exposure could be identified by cataloging public T cell receptors.

From a lookup of the germline V gene (reference sequence), CDR1 and CDR2 are GTSNPN and SVGIG. The CDR3 goes from the cysteine to the phenylalanine over 17 residues. CDR3 DNA only is kept here, 51 bases in frame from base 1. After removal of 2 bases from V and 0 bases from J, the junction retains 7 bases not matched to a gene. Libraries were prepared through the immunoSEQ multiplex PCR assay. The study's own analysis went as follows. A statistical classification framework was developed to diagnose cytomegalovirus status using the catalog of TCR beta chain sequences. Held by TCRdb, this immuneACCESS table contains in-frame sequences only and omits some clones. Under half of the omission traces to an unresolved V gene where checked; the cause of the rest is unknown. V and J calls and clone size follow that table, whereas D and trimming were derived from the DNA. The sample has 110,000 or so clones on record, over 75% of them singletons. Of the sample, about 2.9% is held by the ten largest clones.

Note on this clone: Its target antigen remains unknown. No base-level quality is on record; no much larger clone is a single base apart.

Donors formed part of the validation cohort, which comprised 120 or so subjects and was distinct from the first cohort of under 850 subjects. What the study reported, not specific to this receptor: All 110 or so repertoires were used to score co-occurrence in the validation cohort in a later analysis, because that analysis had no HLA typing for the cohort. The classifier was reported to diagnose cytomegalovirus status with high specificity and sensitivity in both the original cohort and the validation cohort. The study gave a list of some 150 TCR beta chains associated with cytomegalovirus. Most TCR sequences were observed very rarely across donors, whereas some public TCRs were present in many individuals. Subsequent analysis determined that TCRs grouped into clusters in the first cohort also showed a tendency toward co-occurrence across the roughly 120 validation repertoires, and 85% to 95% of cluster scores exceeded 0. The authors suggested that the approach could potentially be extended to other disease states and immunological phenotypes. Three of the identified cytomegalovirus-associated TCR beta chains were confirmed in vitro to be specific for cytomegalovirus antigens.

Source material: PBMCs. The sequence joins TRBV30 to TRBJ2-3, and 11 junctional nucleotides match TRBD2. The sequence came from a woman under 30 in good health and CMV-seronegative. The DNA sequence follows: TGTGCCTGGAGTAGACTAGCGGGGTTTGGTAGCACAGATACGCAGTATTTT. Translation gives CAWSRLAGFGSTDTQYF.